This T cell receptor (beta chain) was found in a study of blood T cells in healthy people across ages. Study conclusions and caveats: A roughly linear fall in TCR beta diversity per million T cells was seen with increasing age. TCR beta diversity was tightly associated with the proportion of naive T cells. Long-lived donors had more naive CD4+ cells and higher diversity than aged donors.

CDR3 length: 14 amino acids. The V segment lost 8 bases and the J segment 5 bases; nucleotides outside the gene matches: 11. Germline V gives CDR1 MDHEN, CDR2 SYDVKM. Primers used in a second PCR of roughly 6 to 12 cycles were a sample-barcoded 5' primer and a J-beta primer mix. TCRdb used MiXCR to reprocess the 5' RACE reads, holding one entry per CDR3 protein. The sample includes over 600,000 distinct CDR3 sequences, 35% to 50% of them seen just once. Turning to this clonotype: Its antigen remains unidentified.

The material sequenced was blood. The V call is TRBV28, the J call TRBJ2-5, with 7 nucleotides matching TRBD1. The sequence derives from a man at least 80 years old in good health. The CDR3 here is CASSPIGGSETQYF. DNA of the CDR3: TGTGCCAGCTCCCCGATAGGGGGCTCGGAGACCCAGTACTTC.